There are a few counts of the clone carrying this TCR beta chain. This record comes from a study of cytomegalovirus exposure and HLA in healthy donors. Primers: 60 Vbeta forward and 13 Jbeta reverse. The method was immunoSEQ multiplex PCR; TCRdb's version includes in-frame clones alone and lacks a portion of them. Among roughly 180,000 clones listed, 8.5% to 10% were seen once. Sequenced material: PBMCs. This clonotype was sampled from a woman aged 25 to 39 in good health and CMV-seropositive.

CDR3 nucleotides: TGCGCCAGCAGCTACGGGGGGGATGAAAAACTGTTTTTT. Translating gives CASSYGGDEKLFF. V and J are TRBV5-1 and TRBJ1-4; perhaps TRBD1 as D (5 bases). This CDR3 has 13 residues. V shed 3 bases and J shed 6 bases, with 9 bases lying between them. Germline loops: CDR1 SGHRS, CDR2 YFSETQ. Together with reference TRBV5-1 and TRBJ1-4, the CDR3 gives the full variable domain: KAGVTQTPRYLIKTRGQQVTLSCSPISGHRSVSWYQQTPGQGLQFLFEYFSETQRNKGNFPGRFSGRQFSNSRSEMNVSTLELGDSALYLCASSYGGDEKLFFGSGTQLSVL.